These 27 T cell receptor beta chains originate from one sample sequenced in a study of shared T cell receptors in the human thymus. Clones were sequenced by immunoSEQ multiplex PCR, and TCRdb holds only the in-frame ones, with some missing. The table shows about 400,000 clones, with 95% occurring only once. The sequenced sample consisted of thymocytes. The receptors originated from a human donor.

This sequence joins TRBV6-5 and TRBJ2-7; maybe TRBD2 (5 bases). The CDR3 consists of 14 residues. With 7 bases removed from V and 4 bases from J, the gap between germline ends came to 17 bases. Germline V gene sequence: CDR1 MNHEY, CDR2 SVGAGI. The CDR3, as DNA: TGTGCCAGCACTACCACCCCGGGCGGGTACGAGCAGTACTTC. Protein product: CASTTTPGGYEQYF.

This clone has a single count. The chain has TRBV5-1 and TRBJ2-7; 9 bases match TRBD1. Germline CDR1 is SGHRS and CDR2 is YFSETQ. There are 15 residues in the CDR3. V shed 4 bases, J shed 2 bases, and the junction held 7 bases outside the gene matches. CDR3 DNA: TGCGCCAGCAGCCATACCGACAGGGGGGCCTACGAGCAGTACTTC. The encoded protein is CASSHTDRGAYEQYF. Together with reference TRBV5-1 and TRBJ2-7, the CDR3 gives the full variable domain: KAGVTQTPRYLIKTRGQQVTLSCSPISGHRSVSWYQQTPGQGLQFLFEYFSETQRNKGNFPGRFSGRQFSNSRSEMNVSTLELGDSALYLCASSHTDRGAYEQYFGPGTRLTVT.

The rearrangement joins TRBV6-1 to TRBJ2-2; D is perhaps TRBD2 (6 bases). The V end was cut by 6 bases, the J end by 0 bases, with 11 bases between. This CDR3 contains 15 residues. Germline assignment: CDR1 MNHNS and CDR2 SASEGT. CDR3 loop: CASRNRTTNTGELFF. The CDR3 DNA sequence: TGTGCCAGCAGAAACCGGACTACGAACACCGGGGAGCTGTTTTTT.

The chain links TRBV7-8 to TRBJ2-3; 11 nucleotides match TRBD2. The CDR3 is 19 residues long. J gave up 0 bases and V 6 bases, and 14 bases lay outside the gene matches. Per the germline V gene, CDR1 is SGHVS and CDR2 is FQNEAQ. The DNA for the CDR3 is TGTGCCAGCAGTCTGGCCGGACTAGCGGGTATCCCTAGCACAGATACGCAGTATTTT. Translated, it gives CASSLAGLAGIPSTDTQYF.

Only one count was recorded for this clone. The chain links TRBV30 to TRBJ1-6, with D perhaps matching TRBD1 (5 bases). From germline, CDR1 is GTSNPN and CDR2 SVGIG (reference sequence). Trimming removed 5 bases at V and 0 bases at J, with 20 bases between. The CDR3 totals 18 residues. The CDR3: CAWDSTGLLGSYNSPLHF. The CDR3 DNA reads TGTGCCTGGGACAGTACGGGACTCCTCGGCTCCTATAATTCACCCCTCCACTTT.

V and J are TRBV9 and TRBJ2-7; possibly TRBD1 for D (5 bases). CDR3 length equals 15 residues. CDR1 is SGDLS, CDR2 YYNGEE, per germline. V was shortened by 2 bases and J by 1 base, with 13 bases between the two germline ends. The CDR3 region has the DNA TGTGCCAGCAGCGTCCAGGGCAGTTGGTCCTACGAGCAGTACTTC. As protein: CASSVQGSWSYEQYF.

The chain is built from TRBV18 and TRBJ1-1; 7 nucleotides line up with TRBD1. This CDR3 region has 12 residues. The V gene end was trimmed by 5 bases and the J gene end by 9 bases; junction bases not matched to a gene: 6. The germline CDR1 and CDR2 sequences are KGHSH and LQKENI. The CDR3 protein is CASSSTGEKAFF. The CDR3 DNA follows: TGTGCCAGCTCATCTACAGGGGAGAAAGCTTTCTTT.

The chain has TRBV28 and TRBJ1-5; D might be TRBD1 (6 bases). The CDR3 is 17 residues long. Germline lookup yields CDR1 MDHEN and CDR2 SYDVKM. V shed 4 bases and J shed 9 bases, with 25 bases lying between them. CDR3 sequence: CASSSLRSQGGATPQHF. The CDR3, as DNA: TGTGCCAGCAGTTCCCTCCGCTCACAGGGAGGGGCGACGCCCCAGCATTTT.

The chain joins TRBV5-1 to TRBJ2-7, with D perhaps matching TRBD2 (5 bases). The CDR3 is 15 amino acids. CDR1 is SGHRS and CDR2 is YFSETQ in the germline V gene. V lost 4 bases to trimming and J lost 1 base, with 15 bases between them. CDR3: CASSPTLEGSYEQYF. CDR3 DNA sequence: TGCGCCAGCAGCCCGACTCTTGAGGGTTCCTACGAGCAGTACTTC.

Here the CDR3 reads CASSQDTGKFSYNEQFF. CDR3 DNA sequence: TGTGCCAGCAGCCAAGATACAGGGAAGTTCTCCTACAATGAGCAGTTCTTC. The chain uses TRBV4-2 and TRBJ2-1; a possible D gene is TRBD1 (6 bases). The germline V and J ends were trimmed by 0 bases and 0 bases, with 12 bases remaining between them. Germline V lookup: CDR1 LGHNA, CDR2 YNFKEQ. The CDR3 spans 17 residues.

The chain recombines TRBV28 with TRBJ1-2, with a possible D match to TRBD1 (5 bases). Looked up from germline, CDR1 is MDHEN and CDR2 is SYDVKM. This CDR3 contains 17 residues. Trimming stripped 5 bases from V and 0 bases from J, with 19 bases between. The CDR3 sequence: CASSLRGRASTNYGYTF. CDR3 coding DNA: TGTGCCAGCAGTCTCCGGGGGAGGGCCTCCACTAACTATGGCTACACCTTC.

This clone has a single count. The CDR3 protein is CSVEGRTESNTGELFF. In nucleotides, the CDR3 is TGCAGCGTTGAAGGCCGGACAGAATCGAACACCGGGGAGCTGTTTTTT. The chain joins TRBV29-1 to TRBJ2-2; TRBD1 is a possible D gene (6 bases). In germline, CDR1 is SQVTM, CDR2 ANQGSEA. The CDR3 contains 16 residues. The V end was cut by 1 base, the J end by 0 bases, with 12 bases between.

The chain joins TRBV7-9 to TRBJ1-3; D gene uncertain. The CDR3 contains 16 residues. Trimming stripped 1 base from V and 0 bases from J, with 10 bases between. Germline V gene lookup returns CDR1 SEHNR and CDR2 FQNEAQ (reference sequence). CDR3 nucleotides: TGTGCCAGCAGCTTAGGAGTAAGGAGCTCTGGAAACACCATATATTTT. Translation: CASSLGVRSSGNTIYF.

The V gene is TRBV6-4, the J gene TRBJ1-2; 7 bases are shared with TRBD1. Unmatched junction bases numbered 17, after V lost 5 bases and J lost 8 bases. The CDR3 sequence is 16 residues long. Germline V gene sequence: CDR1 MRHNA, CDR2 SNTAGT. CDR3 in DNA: TGTGCCAGCAGTCCCCAGCCTTCGACAGGGCTCTTCGGCTACACCTTC. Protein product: CASSPQPSTGLFGYTF.

The DNA of the CDR3 is TGTGCCAGTACGACGCTCGCTCAGCCCCAGCATTTT. Translated, it gives CASTTLAQPQHF. The chain couples TRBV28 to TRBJ1-5; no clear D. Germline V CDR1 and CDR2: MDHEN, SYDVKM. The CDR3 extends over 12 amino acids. The V and J ends lost 9 bases and 6 bases respectively, with 12 bases between them.

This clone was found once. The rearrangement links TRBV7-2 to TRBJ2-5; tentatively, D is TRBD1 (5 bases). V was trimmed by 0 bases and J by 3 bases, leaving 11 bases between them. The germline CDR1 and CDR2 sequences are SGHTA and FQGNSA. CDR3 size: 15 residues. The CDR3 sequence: CASSLAPGLEETQYF. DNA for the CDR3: TGTGCCAGCAGCTTAGCCCCAGGGCTGGAAGAGACCCAGTACTTC.

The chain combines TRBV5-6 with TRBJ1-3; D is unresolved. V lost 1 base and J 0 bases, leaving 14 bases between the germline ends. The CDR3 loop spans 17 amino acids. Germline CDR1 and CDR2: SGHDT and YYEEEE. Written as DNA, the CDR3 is TGTGCCAGCAGCTTGTGGCGCACAGCAAGCTCTGGAAACACCATATATTTT. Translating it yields CASSLWRTASSGNTIYF.

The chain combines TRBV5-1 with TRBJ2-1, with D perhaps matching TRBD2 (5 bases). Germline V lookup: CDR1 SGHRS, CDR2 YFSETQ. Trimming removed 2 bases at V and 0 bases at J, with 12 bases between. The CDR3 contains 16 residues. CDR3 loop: CASSLGLTTSYNEQFF. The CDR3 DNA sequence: TGCGCCAGCAGCTTAGGTTTGACTACCTCCTACAATGAGCAGTTCTTC.

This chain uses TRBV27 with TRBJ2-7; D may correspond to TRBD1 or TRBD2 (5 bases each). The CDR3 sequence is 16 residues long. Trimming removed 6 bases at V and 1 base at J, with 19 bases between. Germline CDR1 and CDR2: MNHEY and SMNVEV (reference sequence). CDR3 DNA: TGTGCCAGCAGCCAACGGCCGGGACGGGTTTCCTACGAGCAGTACTTC. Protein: CASSQRPGRVSYEQYF.

The CDR3 nucleotides are TGCGCCAGCAGCTCCGGGGGGCTTCCGAACACTGAAGCTTTCTTT. This sequence encodes CASSSGGLPNTEAFF. The chain recombines TRBV5-1 with TRBJ1-1; the D gene is possibly TRBD1 (6 bases). The V and J ends lost 3 bases and 1 base respectively, with 13 bases between them. Germline loops: CDR1 SGHRS, CDR2 YFSETQ. The CDR3 is 15 amino acids.

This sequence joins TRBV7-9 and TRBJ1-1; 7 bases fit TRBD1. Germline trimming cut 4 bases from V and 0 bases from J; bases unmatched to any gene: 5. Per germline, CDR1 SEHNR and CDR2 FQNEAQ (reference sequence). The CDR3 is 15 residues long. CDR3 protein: CASSSKGQLNTEAFF. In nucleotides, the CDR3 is TGTGCCAGCAGCTCCAAGGGACAGCTGAACACTGAAGCTTTCTTT.

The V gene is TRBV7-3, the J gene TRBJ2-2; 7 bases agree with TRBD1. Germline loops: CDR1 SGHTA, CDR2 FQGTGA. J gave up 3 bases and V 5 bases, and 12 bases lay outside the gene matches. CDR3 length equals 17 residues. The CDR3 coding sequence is TGTGCCAGCAGCCCCCTAAACCGGGACAGCTACACCGGGGAGCTGTTTTTT. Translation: CASSPLNRDSYTGELFF.

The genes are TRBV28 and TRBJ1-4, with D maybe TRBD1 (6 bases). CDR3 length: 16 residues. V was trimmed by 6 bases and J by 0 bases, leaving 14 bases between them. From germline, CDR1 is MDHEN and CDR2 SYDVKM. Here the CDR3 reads CASRNRQDATNEKLFF. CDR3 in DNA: TGTGCCAGCAGAAATCGACAGGATGCAACTAATGAAAAACTGTTTTTT.

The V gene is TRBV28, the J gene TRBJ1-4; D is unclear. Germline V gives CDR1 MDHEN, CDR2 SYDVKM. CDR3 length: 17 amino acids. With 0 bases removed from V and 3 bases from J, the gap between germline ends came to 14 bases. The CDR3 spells CASSLWSLRSPNEKLFF. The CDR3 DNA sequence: TGTGCCAGCAGTTTATGGTCTCTTCGAAGCCCTAATGAAAAACTGTTTTTT.

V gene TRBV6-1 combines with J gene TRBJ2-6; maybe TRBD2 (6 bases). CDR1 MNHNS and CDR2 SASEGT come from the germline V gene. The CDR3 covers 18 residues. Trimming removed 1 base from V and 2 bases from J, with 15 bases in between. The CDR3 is CASSEGRRERTGANVLTF. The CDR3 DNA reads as TGTGCCAGCAGTGAAGGGAGGAGGGAACGGACTGGGGCCAACGTCCTGACTTTC.

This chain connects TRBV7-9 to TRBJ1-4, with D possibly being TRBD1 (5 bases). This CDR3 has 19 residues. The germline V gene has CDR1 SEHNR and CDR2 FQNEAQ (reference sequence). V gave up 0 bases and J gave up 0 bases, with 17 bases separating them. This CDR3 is CASSLAIPRAGATNEKLFF. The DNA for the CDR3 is TGTGCCAGCAGCTTAGCCATACCCCGAGCGGGGGCAACTAATGAAAAACTGTTTTTT.

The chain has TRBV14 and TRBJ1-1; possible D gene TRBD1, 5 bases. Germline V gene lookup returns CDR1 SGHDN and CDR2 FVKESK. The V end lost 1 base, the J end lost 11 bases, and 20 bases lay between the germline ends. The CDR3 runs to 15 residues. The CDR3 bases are TGTGCCAGCAGCCAAGGAGTACAGGCCCGAGGGGAGGCTTTCTTT. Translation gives CASSQGVQARGEAFF.